Below, 21 T cell receptor beta chains from the same sample are listed, as sequenced in a study of T-cell reconstitution after alpha-beta-depleted transplantation in children. Unique molecular identifiers were incorporated into the prepared TCRbeta library. TCRdb analysed the PCR reads with MiXCR anew, one entry per CDR3 protein. The table lists hundreds of thousands of distinct CDR3 sequences, 16% of them singletons. Material: PBMCs from the stem cell graft donor, obtained from the stem cell graft. Every receptor here comes from a human donor who donated a stem cell graft to a child with acute myeloid leukemia.

In its sample, this clonotype was seen many times. This chain joins TRBV10-3 and TRBJ1-1; 7 nucleotides agree with TRBD1. Trimming took 7 bases from V and 5 from J; bases not matched to a gene: 4. Germline CDR1 ENHRY, CDR2 SYGVKD. The CDR3 sequence is 12 residues long. The CDR3 DNA is TGTGCCATCACTAGGGACAGAACTGAAGCTTTCTTT. This encodes CAITRDRTEAFF.

The chain joins TRBV7-8 to TRBJ1-5; no clear D gene. This CDR3 contains 16 residues. V dropped 2 bases and J dropped 7 bases, with 18 bases sitting between them. The germline V gene has CDR1 SGHVS and CDR2 FQNEAQ. CDR3 amino acids: CASSLSSTQERQPQHF. As DNA, the CDR3 is TGTGCCAGCAGCTTAAGCAGTACTCAGGAGCGACAGCCCCAGCATTTT.

As regards this clonotype: A much larger clone differs by one base, so this may be a read error. The chain recombines TRBV20-1 with TRBJ2-1; D gene unclear. Germline V gives CDR1 DFQATT, CDR2 SNEGSKA (reference sequence). V lost 5 bases to trimming and J lost 5 bases, with 4 bases between them. This CDR3 spans 10 amino acids. This CDR3 reads CSAFNNEQFF. CDR3 sequence (DNA): TGCAGTGCTTTCAACAATGAGCAGTTCTTC.

J is TRBJ2-2 and V is TRBV7-9; D possibly uses TRBD1 or TRBD2 (5 bases each). Trimming cost V 4 bases and J 4 bases, with 16 bases left between them. Germline V gene sequence: CDR1 SEHNR, CDR2 FQNEAQ (reference sequence). This CDR3 has 16 amino acids. The CDR3 bases are TGTGCCAGCAGCTCCCTTGAGGGACCCCTCACCGGGGAGCTGTTTTTT. This translates into CASSSLEGPLTGELFF.

This clonotype has just a few counts. This sequence joins TRBV5-1 and TRBJ2-3; the D is unclear. The V and J ends lost 4 bases and 2 bases respectively, with 14 bases between them. Germline V lookup: CDR1 SGHRS, CDR2 YFSETQ. The CDR3 sequence is 15 residues long. The CDR3 bases are TGCGCCAGCAGCCCGGACCCATCTATCACAGATACGCAGTATTTT. This codes for CASSPDPSITDTQYF.

V usage is TRBV3-1 and J usage is TRBJ2-3; D gene ambiguous. Germline CDR1 is LGHDT and CDR2 is YNNKEL (reference sequence). V gave up 5 bases and J gave up 6 bases, with 9 bases separating them. The CDR3 covers 12 residues. CDR3 residues: CASSGDWDTQYF. For the CDR3, the DNA is TGTGCCAGCAGCGGTGACTGGGATACGCAGTATTTT.

This clonotype was counted between two and nine times. The chain is built from TRBV7-9 and TRBJ2-5, with D uncertain. Germline assignment: CDR1 SEHNR and CDR2 FQNEAQ (reference sequence). The V end lost 2 bases, the J end lost 4 bases, and 11 bases lay between the germline ends. CDR3 length equals 14 residues. CDR3 in DNA: TGTGCCAGCAGCTTACTGGGCGCCCGAGAGACCCAGTACTTC. Translated, it gives CASSLLGARETQYF.

This clonotype appeared many times. The chain is built from TRBV20-1 and TRBJ2-3, with D possibly being TRBD2 (6 bases). CDR1 and CDR2 from the germline V gene are DFQATT and SNEGSKA (reference sequence). The CDR3 spans 14 residues. Trimming left V 6 bases short and J 1 base short, with 14 bases between. The CDR3 bases are TGCAGTGCCCTTCGGGGGTGGGGCACAGATACGCAGTATTTT. Amino acids: CSALRGWGTDTQYF.

This clonotype appeared many times. The chain uses TRBV4-2 and TRBJ2-1, with 8 nucleotides matching TRBD1. Germline CDR1 and CDR2: LGHNA and YNFKEQ. This CDR3 spans 16 amino acids. The junction had 6 bases not matched to a gene; V was cut back by 0 bases and J by 5 bases. CDR3 bases: TGTGCCAGCAGCCAAGATGACAGGGGAATGAACAATGAGCAGTTCTTC. As protein: CASSQDDRGMNNEQFF.

This chain connects TRBV7-3 to TRBJ2-5, with D perhaps matching TRBD1 or TRBD2 (6 bases each). Per germline, CDR1 SGHTA and CDR2 FQGTGA. The V end was cut by 3 bases, the J end by 5 bases, with 13 bases between. The CDR3 totals 14 residues. In DNA, the CDR3 is TGTGCCAGCAGCTTTGGGGGGCTCGAGGAGACCCAGTACTTC. Translated, it gives CASSFGGLEETQYF.

This clonotype was counted ten times or more. This chain joins TRBV29-1 and TRBJ2-2; D unclear. This CDR3 has 13 residues. The germline V gene encodes CDR1 SQVTM and CDR2 ANQGSEA. The V and J ends lost 5 bases and 1 base respectively, with 8 bases between them. CDR3 in DNA: TGCAGCGTTCCGACGGAGAACACCGGGGAGCTGTTTTTT. It specifies CSVPTENTGELFF.

This clonotype was recorded many times. The genes are TRBV20-1 and TRBJ2-5; D not resolved. The CDR3 totals 11 residues. The ends were cut back, 4 bases at V and 2 bases at J, with 5 bases in the middle. Germline values: CDR1 DFQATT, CDR2 SNEGSKA (reference sequence). In DNA, the CDR3 is TGCAGTGCTACGGTACAAGAGACCCAGTACTTC. Residues: CSATVQETQYF.

This clonotype was recorded at least ten times. The gene calls are TRBV20-1 and TRBJ2-2; weak D call: TRBD2 (6 bases). The CDR3 length is 15 residues. Germline V gene sequence: CDR1 DFQATT, CDR2 SNEGSKA (reference sequence). Trimming took 7 bases from V and 1 from J, leaving 16 bases between them. CDR3 DNA: TGCAGTGTGACCCGGGACTCCTGGAACACCGGGGAGCTGTTTTTT. Protein sequence: CSVTRDSWNTGELFF.

Worth noting for this clonotype: The germline gene is not matched at one end of the junction; a read error may be the cause. This chain connects TRBV15 to TRBJ2-3; 8 bases match TRBD2. The CDR3 extends over 16 amino acids. From germline, CDR1 is LNHNV and CDR2 YYDKDF (reference sequence). The CDR3 spells CATGSVWRGGTDTQYF. In DNA, the CDR3 is TGTGCCACCGGCAGTGTGTGGCGGGGGGGCACAGATACGCAGTATTTT.

In its sample, this clonotype was seen many times. The gene calls are TRBV7-6 and TRBJ2-5; no clear D. The CDR3 length is 12 residues. Between the trimmed V and J ends, which lost 6 bases and 5 bases, there was a span of 10 bases. Per germline, CDR1 SGHVS and CDR2 FNYEAQ. DNA of the CDR3: TGTGCCAGCAGTCATCACGAGGAGACCCAGTACTTC. This encodes CASSHHEETQYF.

This sequence joins TRBV6-2 or TRBV6-3 and TRBJ2-1; D unclear. Trimming pared 4 bases from V and 4 bases from J, leaving 11 bases between. Looked up from germline, CDR1 is MNHEY and CDR2 is SVGEGT. The CDR3 spans 14 residues. The CDR3 nucleotides read TGTGCCAGCAGTTGGTTACCCGAGTACAATGAGCAGTTCTTC. Translating it yields CASSWLPEYNEQFF.

This clonotype was seen a handful of times. The V call is TRBV4-3, the J call TRBJ2-7; TRBD1 is a possible D gene (6 bases). The V end lost 4 bases, the J end lost 1 base, and 14 bases lay between the germline ends. The germline gives CDR1 LGHNA, CDR2 YSLEER. The CDR3 is 15 amino acids. CDR3 nucleotide sequence: TGCGCCAGCAGCCCAGCGGCGAGGGGGTCCTACGAGCAGTACTTC. Translated, it gives CASSPAARGSYEQYF.

This clonotype was seen ten or more times. This chain joins TRBV13 and TRBJ1-6, with D tentatively TRBD1 (6 bases). V was pared by 1 base and J by 7 bases, with 8 bases between. CDR1 and CDR2 from the germline V gene are PRHDT and FYEKMQ (reference sequence). This CDR3 region has 14 residues. The CDR3 nucleotides read TGTGCCAGCAGCTTAGACAGGGTCAATTCACCCCTCCACTTT. It encodes CASSLDRVNSPLHF.

The chain uses TRBV2 and TRBJ2-3; D possibly matches TRBD1 or TRBD2 (5 bases each). V lost 8 bases and J 5 bases, leaving 11 bases between the germline ends. This CDR3 has 12 residues. Germline loops: CDR1 SNHLY, CDR2 FYNNEI. The CDR3 region has the DNA TGTGCCAGCGGGACCTCGGGAGATACGCAGTATTTT. Translation: CASGTSGDTQYF. Full variable domain (remainder filled in from reference TRBV2 and TRBJ2-3): EPEVTQTPSHQVTQMGQEVILRCVPISNHLYFYWYRQILGQKVEFLVSFYNNEISEKSEIFDDQFSVERPDGSNFTLKIRSTKLEDSAMYFCASGTSGDTQYFGPGTRLTVL.

The chain combines TRBV5-4 with TRBJ1-2; 7 bases map to TRBD1. This CDR3 has 15 amino acids. With V trimmed by 7 bases and J by 7 bases, 16 bases remained unmatched. Per the germline V gene, CDR1 is SGHNT and CDR2 is YYREEE (reference sequence). Written as DNA, the CDR3 is TGTGCCAGCTACGGAATTACAGGGGATGTAGGTGGCTACACCTTC. It translates to CASYGITGDVGGYTF. The full variable domain, in which reference TRBV5-4 and TRBJ1-2 provide the parts outside the CDR3, is ETGVTQSPTHLIKTRGQQVTLRCSSQSGHNTVSWYQQALGQGPQFIFQYYREEENGRGNFPPRFSGLQFPNYSSELNVNALELDDSALYLCASYGITGDVGGYTFGSGTRLTVV.

Many counts were recorded for this clonotype. The rearrangement uses TRBV7-2 and TRBJ1-1; D gene unclear. V was shortened by 5 bases and J by 8 bases, with 9 bases between the two germline ends. From germline, CDR1 is SGHTA and CDR2 FQGNSA. This CDR3 comprises 11 residues. The CDR3 nucleotides are TGTGCCAGCAGCGTGACGAGAGAAGCTTTCTTT. Translated, it gives CASSVTREAFF.